This T cell receptor beta chain is drawn from a study of glioma-infiltrating T cells after dendritic cell vaccination. Trimming cost V 3 bases and J 0 bases; bases outside gene matches: 7. Germline V CDR1 and CDR2: SGDLS, YYNGEE. This CDR3 has 18 amino acids. Primers: 60 V beta forward and 13 J beta reverse. Sequenced by immunoSEQ multiplex PCR; TCRdb stores in-frame clones only, minus some. Here the sample spans under 130,000 clones, around 81% being singletons. V gene TRBV9 combines with J gene TRBJ2-5; 14 positions agree with TRBD2. This receptor was identified in a human donor with glioblastoma. The specimen was blood, collected before dendritic cell vaccination. The DNA of the CDR3 is TGTGCCAGCAGCGCCGGACTAGCGGGGGGCCTGTACCAAGAGACCCAGTACTTC. This codes for CASSAGLAGGLYQETQYF.